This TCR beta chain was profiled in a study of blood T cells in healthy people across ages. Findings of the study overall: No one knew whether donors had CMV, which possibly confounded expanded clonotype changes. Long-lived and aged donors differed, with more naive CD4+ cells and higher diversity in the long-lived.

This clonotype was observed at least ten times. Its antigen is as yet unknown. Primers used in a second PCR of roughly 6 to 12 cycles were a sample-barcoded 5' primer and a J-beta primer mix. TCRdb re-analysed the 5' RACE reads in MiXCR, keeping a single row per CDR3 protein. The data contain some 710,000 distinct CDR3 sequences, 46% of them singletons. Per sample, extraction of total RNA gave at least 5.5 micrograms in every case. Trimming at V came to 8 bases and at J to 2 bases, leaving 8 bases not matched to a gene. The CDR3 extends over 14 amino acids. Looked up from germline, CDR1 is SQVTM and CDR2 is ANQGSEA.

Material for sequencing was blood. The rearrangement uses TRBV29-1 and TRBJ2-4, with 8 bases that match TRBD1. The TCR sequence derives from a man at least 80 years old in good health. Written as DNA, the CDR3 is TGCAGCATACGGACAGGGCCCTCCAAAAACATTCAGTACTTC. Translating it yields CSIRTGPSKNIQYF.